The entry that follows covers one T cell receptor beta chain sequence. What it binds is not known. A much larger clone differs from this one at a single base, so this may be a read error. It was RNA transcripts that yielded the amplified TCR beta CDR3 regions. The TCR CDR3 was amplified in a first-round RT-PCR using the HTBI primer set. MiXCR, applied by TCRdb to the multiplex PCR reads, yields one record per CDR3 protein. Here the sample spans roughly 530,000 distinct CDR3 sequences, approximately 17% being singletons. Germline-derived CDR1 and CDR2 are MDHEN and SYDVKM. The junction had 15 bases not matched to a gene; V was cut back by 6 bases and J by 7 bases. This CDR3 spans 17 amino acids. These data belong to a study of T cells in Graves' hyperthyroidism and ophthalmopathy. The wider study: Peripheral blood was collected at initial diagnosis, before any treatment.

Points from the study as a whole: Within blood appeared most thyroid clonotypes that had expanded above 0.001. Median prediction lead before ophthalmopathy onset was 6 to 8 months with the model.

The sequenced material came from blood. The chain has TRBV28 and TRBJ1-5, with 10 bases aligning to TRBD1. This TCR derives from a woman aged 18-29 years with Graves' ophthalmopathy. For the CDR3, the DNA is TGTGCCAGCAGCTCACAGTGGGGGACAGGGGTCGGGCAGCCCCAGCATTTT. It specifies CASSSQWGTGVGQPQHF.